This TCR beta chain was recorded in a study of technical replicates of blood from several donors. Method: immunoSEQ multiplex PCR; TCRdb's copy keeps in-frame clones and lacks some. The data hold around 100,000 clones, with about 95% observed a single time. The material sequenced was T cells isolated from PBMCs. The clonotype comes from a human donor in good health.

The CDR3 region is CASSVDRDYSNQPQHF. CDR3 nucleotides: TGTGCCAGCTCAGTCGACAGGGATTATAGCAATCAGCCCCAGCATTTT. This chain connects TRBV18 to TRBJ1-5; 7 bases map to TRBD1. The CDR3 runs 16 residues. J gave up 0 bases and V 5 bases, and 7 bases lay outside the gene matches. The germline V gene has CDR1 KGHSH and CDR2 LQKENI.